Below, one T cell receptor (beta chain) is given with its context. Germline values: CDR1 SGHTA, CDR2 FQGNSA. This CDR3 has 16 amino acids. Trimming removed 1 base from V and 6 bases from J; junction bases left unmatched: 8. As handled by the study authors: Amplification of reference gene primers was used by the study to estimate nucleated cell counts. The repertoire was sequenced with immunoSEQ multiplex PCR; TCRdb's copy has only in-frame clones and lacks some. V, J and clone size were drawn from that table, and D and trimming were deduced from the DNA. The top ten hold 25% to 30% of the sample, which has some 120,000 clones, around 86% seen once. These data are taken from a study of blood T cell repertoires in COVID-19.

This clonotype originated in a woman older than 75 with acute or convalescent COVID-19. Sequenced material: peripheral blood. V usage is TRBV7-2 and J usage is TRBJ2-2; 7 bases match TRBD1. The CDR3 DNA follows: TGTGCCAGCAGCTTAGTGAGCCAGGGGGTCGCCGGGGAGCTGTTTTTT. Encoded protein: CASSLVSQGVAGELFF.